This TCR beta chain was documented in a study of memory B cells and T cells in multiple sclerosis (dated by TCRdb to between 2018 and 2020). Concerning the study at large: TCR beta repertoires of autoproliferating peripheral T cells were compared with the TCR beta repertoires of brain lesion-infiltrating T cells in multiple sclerosis patients. TCR sequencing included a couple of multiple sclerosis patients for whom either brain lesions at autopsy or brain-infiltrating cells from biopsy were available. Study-wide findings and limitations: Clone-set sizes varied between compartments, which affected the numbers of shared clonotypes and made normalization necessary.

Ends trimmed: V by 7 bases, J by 3 bases; bases unmatched to a gene: 9. Via the germline V gene (reference sequence), CDR1 is MNHNY and CDR2 SVGAGI. There are 15 amino acids in the CDR3, from cysteine to phenylalanine inclusive. The read is trimmed to its CDR3 DNA, 45 bases read in frame from base 1. Autoproliferating (CFSEdim) and non-proliferating (CFSEhi) T cell fractions were sequenced separately after stimulus-free culture of CFSE-labeled PBMCs. Altogether, 5x10^7 CFSE-labeled PBMCs were kept in culture for six to eight days with no stimulus, after which the replicate wells were combined. PBMCs were labeled with about 0.49 uM CFSE and cultured in serum-free AIM-V medium without exogenous stimuli. PBMCs were obtained by Ficoll density gradient centrifugation and kept cryopreserved until use. Live 7-AAD-negative cells were sorted on a FACSAria III, washed with PBS, and frozen at -80 degrees C as dry pellets.

This clone turned up a few times. Its antigen is currently not known. Base qualities are not recorded, but no much larger clone differs from it by a single base. TCRbeta CDR3 regions were amplified from extracted genomic DNA using the immunoSEQ Platform. The immunoSEQ assay used multiplex PCR together with high-throughput sequencing and a bioinformatics pipeline from the vendor. As for how the authors treated the data: After discarding non-productive sequences and any CDR3s under 4 amino acids in length, clonotype frequencies were recalculated for each sample. In immunoSEQ Analyzer 2.0, a clonotype counted as shared when the CDR3 amino acid, V gene and J gene sequences were identical. To normalize repertoire overlap, the number of shared clonotypes was divided by the product of the two clone-set sizes and multiplied by 1000 to give arbitrary units. TCRdb provides this immuneACCESS table in a form limited to in-frame rearrangements. Some clones are lacking; in checked studies, under half of them reflect an unresolved V gene, and why the rest are absent is not known. The DNA gave D and trimming, while V, J and clone size come from that table. The sample data list approximately 32,000 clones, and roughly 86% of these were observed just once. The ten largest clones represent 2% to 3% of the sample.

The sequence joins TRBV6-6 to TRBJ1-5, with 7 bases aligning to TRBD1. The sequencing input was PBMCs from blood kept in culture. The TCR sequence derives from a human donor with multiple sclerosis. The bases read TGTGCCAGCACCCTACAGGGGTCAGACAATCAGCCCCAGCATTTT. This encodes CASTLQGSDNQPQHF.